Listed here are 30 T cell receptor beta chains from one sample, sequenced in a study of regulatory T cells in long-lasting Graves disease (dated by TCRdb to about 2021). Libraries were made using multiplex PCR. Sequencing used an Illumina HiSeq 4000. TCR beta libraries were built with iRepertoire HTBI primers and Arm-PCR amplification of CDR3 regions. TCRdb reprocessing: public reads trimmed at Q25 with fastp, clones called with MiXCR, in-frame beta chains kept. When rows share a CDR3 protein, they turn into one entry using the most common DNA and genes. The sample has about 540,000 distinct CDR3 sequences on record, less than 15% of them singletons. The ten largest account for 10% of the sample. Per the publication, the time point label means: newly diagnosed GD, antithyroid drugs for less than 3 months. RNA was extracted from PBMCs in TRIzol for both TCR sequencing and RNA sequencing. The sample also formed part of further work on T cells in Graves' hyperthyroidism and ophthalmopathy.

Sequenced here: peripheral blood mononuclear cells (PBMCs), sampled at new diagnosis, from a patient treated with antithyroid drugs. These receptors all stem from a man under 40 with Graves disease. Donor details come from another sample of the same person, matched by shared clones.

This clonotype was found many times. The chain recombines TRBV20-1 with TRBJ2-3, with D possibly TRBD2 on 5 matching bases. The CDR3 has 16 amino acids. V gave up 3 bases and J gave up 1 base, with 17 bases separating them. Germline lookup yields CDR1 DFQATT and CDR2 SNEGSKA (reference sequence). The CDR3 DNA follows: TGCAGTGCTAGTAGTCAGCGGACCTCGGGCACAGATACGCAGTATTTT. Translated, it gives CSASSQRTSGTDTQYF.

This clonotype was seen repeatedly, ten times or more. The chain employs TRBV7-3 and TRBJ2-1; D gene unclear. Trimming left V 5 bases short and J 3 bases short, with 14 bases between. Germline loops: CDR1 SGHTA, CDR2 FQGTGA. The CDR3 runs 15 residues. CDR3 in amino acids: CASSPRLRNYNEQFF. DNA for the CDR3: TGTGCCAGCAGCCCCAGGTTGAGGAACTACAATGAGCAGTTCTTC.

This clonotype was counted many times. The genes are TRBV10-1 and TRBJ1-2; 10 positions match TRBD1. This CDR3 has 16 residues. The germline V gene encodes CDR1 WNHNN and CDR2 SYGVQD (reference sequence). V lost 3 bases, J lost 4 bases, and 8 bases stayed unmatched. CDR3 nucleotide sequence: TGCGCCAGCAGTGAAAGTTTGGGACAGGGGATCTATGGCTACACCTTC. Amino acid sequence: CASSESLGQGIYGYTF.

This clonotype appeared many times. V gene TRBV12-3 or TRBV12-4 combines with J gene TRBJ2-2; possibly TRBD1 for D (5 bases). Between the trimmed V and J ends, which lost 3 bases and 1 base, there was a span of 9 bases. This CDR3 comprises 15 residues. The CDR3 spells CASSFRQRNTGELFF. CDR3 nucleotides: TGTGCCAGCAGTTTCAGACAGAGGAACACCGGGGAGCTGTTTTTT.

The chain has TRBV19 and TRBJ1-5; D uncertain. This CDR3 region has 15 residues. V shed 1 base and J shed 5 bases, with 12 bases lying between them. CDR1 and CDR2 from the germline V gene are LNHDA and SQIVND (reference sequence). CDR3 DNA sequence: TGTGCCAGTAGTATAGTATCGGCCGACTATCAGCCCCAGCATTTT. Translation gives CASSIVSADYQPQHF. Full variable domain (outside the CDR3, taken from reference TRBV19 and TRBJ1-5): DGGITQSPKYLFRKEGQNVTLSCEQNLNHDAMYWYRQDPGQGLRLIYYSQIVNDFQKGDIAEGYSVSREKKESFPLTVTSAQKNPTAFYLCASSIVSADYQPQHFGDGTRLSIL.

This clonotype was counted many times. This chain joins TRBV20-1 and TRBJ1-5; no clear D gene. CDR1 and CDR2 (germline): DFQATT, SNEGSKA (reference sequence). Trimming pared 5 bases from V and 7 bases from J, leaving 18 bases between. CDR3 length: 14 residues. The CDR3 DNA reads TGCAGTGCTGGAGCGGGTTCCGTAACGCAGCCCCAGCATTTT. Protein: CSAGAGSVTQPQHF.

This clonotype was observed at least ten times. The CDR3 reads CASSLGPQTGTQYF. CDR3 in DNA: TGTGCCAGCAGTTTGGGGCCCCAAACAGGGACCCAGTACTTC. The chain combines TRBV12-3 or TRBV12-4 with TRBJ2-5, with a possible D match to TRBD1 (5 bases). This CDR3 comprises 14 residues. V was shortened by 3 bases and J by 7 bases, with 15 bases between the two germline ends.

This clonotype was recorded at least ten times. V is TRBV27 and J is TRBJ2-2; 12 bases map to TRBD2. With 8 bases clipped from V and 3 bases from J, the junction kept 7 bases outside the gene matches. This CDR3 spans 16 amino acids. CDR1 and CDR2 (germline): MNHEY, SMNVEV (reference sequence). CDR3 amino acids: CASQASGRAYTGELFF. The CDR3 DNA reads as TGTGCCAGCCAGGCTAGCGGGAGGGCATACACCGGGGAGCTGTTTTTT.

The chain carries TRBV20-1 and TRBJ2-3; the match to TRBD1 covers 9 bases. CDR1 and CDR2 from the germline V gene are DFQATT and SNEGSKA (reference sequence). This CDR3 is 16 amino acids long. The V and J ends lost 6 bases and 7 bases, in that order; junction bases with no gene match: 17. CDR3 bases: TGCAGTGCCGGCCGTTATCGGACAGGGGATCTCTATACGCAGTATTTT. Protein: CSAGRYRTGDLYTQYF.

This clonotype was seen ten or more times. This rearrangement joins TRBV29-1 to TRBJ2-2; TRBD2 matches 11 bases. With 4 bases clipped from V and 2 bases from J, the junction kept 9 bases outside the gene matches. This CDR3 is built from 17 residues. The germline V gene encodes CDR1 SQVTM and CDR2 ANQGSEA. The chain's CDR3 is CSVGILAGGLNTGELFF. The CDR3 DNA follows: TGCAGCGTTGGAATTCTAGCGGGAGGCCTTAACACCGGGGAGCTGTTTTTT.

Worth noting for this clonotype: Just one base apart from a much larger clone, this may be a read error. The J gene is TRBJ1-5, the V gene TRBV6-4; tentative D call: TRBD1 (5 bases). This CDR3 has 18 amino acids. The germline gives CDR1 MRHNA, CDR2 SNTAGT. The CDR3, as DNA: TGTGCCAGCAGTGATATCCTTGTATGGGCTGCCCGGGGCCAGCTCCAGCATTTT. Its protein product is CASSDILVWAARGQLQHF.

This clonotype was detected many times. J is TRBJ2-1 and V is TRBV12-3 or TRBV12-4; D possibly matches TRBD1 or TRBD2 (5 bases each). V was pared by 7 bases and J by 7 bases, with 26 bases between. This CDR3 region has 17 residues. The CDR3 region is CASKTTPGTDLGNEQFF. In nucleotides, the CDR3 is TGTGCCAGCAAAACAACCCCCGGGACCGACTTGGGTAATGAGCAGTTCTTC.

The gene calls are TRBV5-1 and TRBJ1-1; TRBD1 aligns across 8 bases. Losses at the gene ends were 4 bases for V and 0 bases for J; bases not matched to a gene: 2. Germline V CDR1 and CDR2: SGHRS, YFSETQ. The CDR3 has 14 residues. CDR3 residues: CASSRGQVNTEAFF. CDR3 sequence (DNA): TGCGCCAGCAGCCGGGGACAGGTGAACACTGAAGCTTTCTTT.

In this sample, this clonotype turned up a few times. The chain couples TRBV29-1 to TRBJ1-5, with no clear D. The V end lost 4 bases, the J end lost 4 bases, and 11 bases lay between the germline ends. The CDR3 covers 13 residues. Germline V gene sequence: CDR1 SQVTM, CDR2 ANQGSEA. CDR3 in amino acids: CSVAAGQNQPQHF. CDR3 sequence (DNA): TGCAGCGTTGCGGCAGGTCAGAATCAGCCCCAGCATTTT.

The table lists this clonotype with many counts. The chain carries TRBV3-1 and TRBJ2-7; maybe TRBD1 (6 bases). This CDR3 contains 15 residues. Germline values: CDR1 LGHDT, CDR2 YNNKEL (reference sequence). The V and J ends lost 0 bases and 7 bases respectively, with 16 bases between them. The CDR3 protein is CASSQDTGRGEEQYF. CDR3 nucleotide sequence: TGTGCCAGCAGCCAAGATACAGGCAGGGGTGAGGAGCAGTACTTC.

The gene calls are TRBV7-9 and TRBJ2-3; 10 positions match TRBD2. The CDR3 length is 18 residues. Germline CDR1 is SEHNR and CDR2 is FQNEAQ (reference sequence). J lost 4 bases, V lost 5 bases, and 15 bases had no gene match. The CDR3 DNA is TGTGCCAGCAGCCTTGGACTAGCGGCTCCTCGGAGTTCAGATACGCAGTATTTT. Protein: CASSLGLAAPRSSDTQYF.

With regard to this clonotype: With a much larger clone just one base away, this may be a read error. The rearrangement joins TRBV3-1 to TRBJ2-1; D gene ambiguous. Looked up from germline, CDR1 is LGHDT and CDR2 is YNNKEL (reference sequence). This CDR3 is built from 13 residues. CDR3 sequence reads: CASSPHSYNERFF. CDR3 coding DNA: TGTGCCAGCAGCCCCCATTCCTACAATGAGCGGTTCTTC.

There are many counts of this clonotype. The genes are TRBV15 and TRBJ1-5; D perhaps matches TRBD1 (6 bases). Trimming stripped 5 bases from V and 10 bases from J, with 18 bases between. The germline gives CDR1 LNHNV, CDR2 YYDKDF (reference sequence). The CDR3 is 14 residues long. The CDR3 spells CATSGDGFRGPQHF. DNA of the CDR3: TGTGCCACCAGCGGGGACGGGTTCAGGGGACCCCAGCATTTT.

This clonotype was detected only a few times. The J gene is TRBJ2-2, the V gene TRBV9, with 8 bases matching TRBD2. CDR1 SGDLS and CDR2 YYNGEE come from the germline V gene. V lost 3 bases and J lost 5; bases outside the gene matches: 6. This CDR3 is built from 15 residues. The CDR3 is CASSGAGGRTGELFF. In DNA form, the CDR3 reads TGTGCCAGCAGCGGGGCGGGAGGACGGACCGGGGAGCTGTTTTTT.

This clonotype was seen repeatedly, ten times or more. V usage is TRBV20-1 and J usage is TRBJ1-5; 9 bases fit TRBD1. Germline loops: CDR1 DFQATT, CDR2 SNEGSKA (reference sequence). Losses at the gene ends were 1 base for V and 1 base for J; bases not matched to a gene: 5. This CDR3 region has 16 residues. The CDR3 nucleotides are TGCAGTGCTAGAGGGGGGACAGGGATAAGCAATCAGCCCCAGCATTTT. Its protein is CSARGGTGISNQPQHF.

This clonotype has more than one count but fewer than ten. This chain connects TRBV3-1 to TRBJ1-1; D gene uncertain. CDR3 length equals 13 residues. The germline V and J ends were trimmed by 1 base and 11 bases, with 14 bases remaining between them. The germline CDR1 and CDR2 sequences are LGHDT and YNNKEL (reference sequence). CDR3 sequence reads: CASSQGRQNQAFF. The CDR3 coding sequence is TGTGCCAGCAGCCAAGGTCGGCAGAATCAGGCTTTCTTT.

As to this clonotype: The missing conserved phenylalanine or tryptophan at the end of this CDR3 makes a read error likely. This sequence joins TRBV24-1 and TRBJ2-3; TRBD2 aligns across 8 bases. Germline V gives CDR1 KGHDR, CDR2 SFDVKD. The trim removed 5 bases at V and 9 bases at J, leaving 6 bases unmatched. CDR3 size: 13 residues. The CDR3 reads CATSGFERGTQYL. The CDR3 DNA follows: TGTGCCACCAGTGGATTTGAGCGGGGGACGCAGTATCTT.

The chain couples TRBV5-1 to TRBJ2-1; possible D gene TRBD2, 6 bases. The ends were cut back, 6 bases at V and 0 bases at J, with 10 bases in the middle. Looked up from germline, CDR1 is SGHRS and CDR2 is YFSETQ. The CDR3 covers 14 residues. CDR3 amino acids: CASTVGSSYNEQFF. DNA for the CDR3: TGCGCCAGCACGGTCGGGAGCTCCTACAATGAGCAGTTCTTC.

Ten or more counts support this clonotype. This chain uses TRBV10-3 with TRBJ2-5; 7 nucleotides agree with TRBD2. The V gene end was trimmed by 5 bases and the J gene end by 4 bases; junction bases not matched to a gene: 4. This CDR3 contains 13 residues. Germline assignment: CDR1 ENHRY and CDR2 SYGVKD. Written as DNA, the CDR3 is TGTGCCATCAGTCCGGGAGGCCGAGAGACCCAGTACTTC. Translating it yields CAISPGGRETQYF.

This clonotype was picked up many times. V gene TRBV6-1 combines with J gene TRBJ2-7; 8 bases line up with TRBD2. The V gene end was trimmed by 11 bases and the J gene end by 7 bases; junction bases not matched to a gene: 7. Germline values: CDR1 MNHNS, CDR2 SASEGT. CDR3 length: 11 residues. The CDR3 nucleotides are TGTGCCGCCGGGGGGGGGCTTGAGCAGTACTTC. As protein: CAAGGGLEQYF.

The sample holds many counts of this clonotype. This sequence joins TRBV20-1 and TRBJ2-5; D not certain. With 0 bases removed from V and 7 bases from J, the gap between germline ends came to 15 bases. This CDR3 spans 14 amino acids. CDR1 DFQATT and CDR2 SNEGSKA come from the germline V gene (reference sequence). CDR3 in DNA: TGCAGTGCTAGAGACCCCCCAGCGAGACGGACCCAGTACTTC. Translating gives CSARDPPARRTQYF.

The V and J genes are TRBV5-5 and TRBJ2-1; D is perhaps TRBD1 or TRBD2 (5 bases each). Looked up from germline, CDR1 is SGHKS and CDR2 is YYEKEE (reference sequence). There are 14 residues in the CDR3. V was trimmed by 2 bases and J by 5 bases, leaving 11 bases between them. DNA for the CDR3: TGTGCCAGCAGCTTCTGGGACCAAAACAATGAGCAGTTCTTC. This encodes CASSFWDQNNEQFF.

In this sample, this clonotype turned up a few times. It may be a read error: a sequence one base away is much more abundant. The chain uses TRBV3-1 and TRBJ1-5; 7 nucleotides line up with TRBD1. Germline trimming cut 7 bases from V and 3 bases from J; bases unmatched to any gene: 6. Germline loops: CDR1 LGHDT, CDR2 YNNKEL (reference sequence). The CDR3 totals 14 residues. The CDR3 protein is CASNQGGNNQPQHF. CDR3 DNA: TGTGCCAGCAACCAGGGGGGCAACAATCAGCCCCAGCATTTT.

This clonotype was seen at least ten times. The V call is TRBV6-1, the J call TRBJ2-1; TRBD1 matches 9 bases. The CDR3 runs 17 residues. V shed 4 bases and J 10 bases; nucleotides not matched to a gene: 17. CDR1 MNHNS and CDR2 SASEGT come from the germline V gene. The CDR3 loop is CASSAASYGQGRGEQFF. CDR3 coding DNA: TGTGCCAGCAGTGCCGCAAGCTACGGACAGGGGCGGGGGGAGCAGTTCTTC.

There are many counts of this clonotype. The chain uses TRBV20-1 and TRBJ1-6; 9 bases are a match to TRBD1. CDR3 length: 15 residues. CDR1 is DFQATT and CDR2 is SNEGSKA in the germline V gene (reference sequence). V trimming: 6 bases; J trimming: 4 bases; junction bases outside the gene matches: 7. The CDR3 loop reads CSATPDRGYNSPLHF. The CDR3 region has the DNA TGCAGTGCAACCCCGGACAGGGGATATAATTCACCCCTCCACTTT.